This TCR beta chain was identified during a study of identifying expanded T cells in peripheral blood. General observations from the study: Roughly two-week clone count variance significantly increased as total template count grew.

Per the germline V gene, CDR1 is SGDLS and CDR2 is YYNGEE. This CDR3 contains 13 residues. With 3 bases removed from V and 5 bases from J, the gap between germline ends came to 11 bases. About this clone: Its specificity is not known.

Measured with immunoSEQ multiplex PCR; TCRdb has only the in-frame clones, and not every one. Of 100,000 or so clones in the sample, approximately 89% are singletons; the top ten hold over 12%. This TCR derives from a person between 18 and 75 years old in good health. The sequenced sample consisted of blood. The V call is TRBV9, the J call TRBJ1-2, with D tentatively TRBD1 (6 bases). This CDR3 is CASSARGQYGYTF. Here the CDR3 DNA reads TGTGCCAGCAGCGCCAGAGGACAGTATGGCTACACCTTC.